Following are 9 T cell receptor beta chains from one sample sequenced in a study of blood T cell repertoires in COVID-19. Assay used: immunoSEQ multiplex PCR; TCRdb lists only in-frame clones, some missing. The sample carries 100,000 to 150,000 clones, 75% to 85% recorded once. The specimen sequenced was peripheral blood. These receptors all stem from a man aged 35 to 55 with active or convalescent COVID-19.

This clone was counted once. The chain joins TRBV11-1 to TRBJ2-3, with D perhaps matching TRBD1 (5 bases). In germline, CDR1 is SGHAT, CDR2 FQDESV (reference sequence). The length of the CDR3 is 14 residues. Trimming left V 4 bases short and J 3 bases short, with 11 bases between. CDR3 amino acids: CASSSNKGTDTQYF. In DNA, the CDR3 is TGTGCCAGCAGCTCCAACAAGGGGACAGATACGCAGTATTTT.

This clone has only a few counts. The chain links TRBV19 to TRBJ1-2, with D perhaps matching TRBD1 (5 bases). Per the germline V gene, CDR1 is LNHDA and CDR2 is SQIVND (reference sequence). The V and J ends lost 7 bases and 8 bases respectively, with 17 bases between them. The CDR3 runs to 13 residues. This CDR3 is CASTPGGGSGYTF. The CDR3 coding sequence is TGTGCCAGTACCCCCGGGGGGGGGAGCGGCTACACCTTC.

The chain carries TRBV4-2 and TRBJ2-7; 9 nucleotides agree with TRBD1. The CDR3 totals 15 residues. After removal of 2 bases from V and 6 bases from J, the junction contained 8 bases not matched to a gene. Germline values: CDR1 LGHNA, CDR2 YNFKEQ. The CDR3 reads CASSQPGQGTGEQYF. CDR3 nucleotide sequence: TGTGCCAGCAGCCAACCGGGACAGGGAACGGGCGAGCAGTACTTC.

V gene TRBV18 combines with J gene TRBJ1-3, with a possible D match to TRBD1 (5 bases). Germline lookup yields CDR1 KGHSH and CDR2 LQKENI. CDR3 size: 17 residues. Trimming took off 4 bases at V and 0 bases at J, with 16 bases between the two ends. DNA for the CDR3: TGTGCCAGCTCACGGACGGCTACAGGTGCCTCTGGAAACACCATATATTTT. It codes for CASSRTATGASGNTIYF.

The rearrangement joins TRBV9 to TRBJ2-6, with a weak D call TRBD1 (5 bases). This CDR3 is built from 16 residues. V was trimmed by 4 bases and J by 0 bases, leaving 11 bases between them. Germline V gene data show CDR1 as SGDLS and CDR2 as YYNGEE. CDR3 protein: CASSLGHLSGANVLTF. The CDR3 DNA reads TGTGCCAGCAGCCTAGGACACCTCTCTGGGGCCAACGTCCTGACTTTC.

The V call is TRBV5-1, the J call TRBJ1-6, with D possibly matching TRBD1 (5 bases). CDR1 and CDR2 (germline): SGHRS, YFSETQ. This CDR3 has 15 amino acids. The V end lost 3 bases, the J end lost 6 bases, and 13 bases lay between the germline ends. CDR3 in amino acids: CASSSQGNGNSPLHF. The DNA for the CDR3 is TGCGCCAGCAGCTCCCAGGGTAATGGTAATTCACCCCTCCACTTT.

The chain carries TRBV12-3 or TRBV12-4 and TRBJ1-5; no clear D gene. V lost 3 bases and J 11 bases, leaving 8 bases between the germline ends. CDR3 length: 11 residues. CDR3 coding DNA: TGTGCCAGCAGTTTGAGGGCAGCCCAGCATTTT. This codes for CASSLRAAQHF.

A single count supports this clone. The chain uses TRBV6-5 and TRBJ1-1, with 9 nucleotides matching TRBD1. The trim removed 7 bases at V and 5 bases at J, leaving 5 bases unmatched. Germline V CDR1 and CDR2: MNHEY, SVGAGI. The CDR3 runs to 13 residues. The chain's CDR3 is CASMGQGRTEAFF. The CDR3, as DNA: TGTGCCAGCATGGGACAGGGAAGGACTGAAGCTTTCTTT.

The V gene is TRBV5-6, the J gene TRBJ2-5, with D possibly being TRBD2 (6 bases). Germline CDR1 is SGHDT and CDR2 is YYEEEE. V dropped 4 bases and J dropped 5 bases, with 12 bases sitting between them. The CDR3 sequence is 13 residues long. This chain's CDR3 is CASSTRAGETQYF. In nucleotides, the CDR3 is TGTGCCAGCAGCACCAGGGCGGGGGAGACCCAGTACTTC.